These T cell receptor beta chains were read from a single sample in a study of cytomegalovirus exposure and HLA in healthy donors. The protocol was immunoSEQ multiplex PCR, while the TCRdb copy is restricted to in-frame clones and leaves out a portion. Of 95,000 to 150,000 clones listed, roughly 76% are singletons. The material sequenced was PBMCs. Receptor source: a man aged 30 to 39 in good health and CMV-seronegative. The CDR3 runs from the conserved cysteine through the conserved F or W. The D gene is left open where the match is weak. Clone size is given for some rows only: seen once, a few or many times, or a class if the clone is expanded.

J gene	clone size	D gene	V gene	CDR3 DNA	CDR3 protein
TRBJ1-1	-	-	TRBV2	TGTGCCAGCAGATCCCCGTACACTGAAGCTTTCTTT	CASRSPYTEAFF
TRBJ2-7	few	TRBD2	TRBV9	TGTGCCAGCAGCGCCGGGACTAGCGGCTCCTACGAGCAGTACTTC	CASSAGTSGSYEQYF
TRBJ1-2	-	-	TRBV30	TGTGCCTGCGTGACAGTTGGAAGCTATGGCTACACCTTC	CACVTVGSYGYTF
TRBJ2-5	-	-	TRBV5-4	TGTGCCTTCCAGGGGAGAGACAGGCACCAAGAGACCCAGTACTTC	CAFQGRDRHQETQYF
TRBJ1-1	once	-	TRBV9	TGTGCCAGCAGCGCTTCTTTATGGGCGATCGGCACTGAAGCTTTCTTT	CASSASLWAIGTEAFF
TRBJ1-6	-	TRBD1	TRBV28	TGTGCCAGCTCGGGACAGGGCAGATCACCCCTCCACTTT	CASSGQGRSPLHF
TRBJ2-3	-	TRBD2	TRBV4-1	TGCGCCAGCAGCCAAGTGGGTGGGAGGGACACAGATACGCAGTATTTT	CASSQVGGRDTDTQYF
TRBJ2-4	-	-	TRBV29-1	TGCAGCGTTGAGGAGGTAGCCAAAAACATTCAGTACTTC	CSVEEVAKNIQYF
TRBJ2-1	-	TRBD2	TRBV14	TGTGCCAGCAGCGTTACCGGGACTAGCGGATACAATGAGCAGTTCTTC	CASSVTGTSGYNEQFF
TRBJ2-5	-	TRBD1	TRBV4-1	TGCGCCAGCAGCCAAGATCGGGCAGGGGGCCAAGAGACCCAGTACTTC	CASSQDRAGGQETQYF
TRBJ2-1	-	TRBD2	TRBV5-1	TGCGCCAGCAGCTCATTAAGCGGGGGGGCCTACAATGAGCAGTTCTTC	CASSSLSGGAYNEQFF
TRBJ1-2	-	-	TRBV12-5	TGTGCTAGTTCGGGGTATGGAGGCTACACCTTC	CASSGYGGYTF
TRBJ1-2	-	-	TRBV2	TGTGCCAGCAGTGAACAGGGATCCCCTCTTGGCTACACCTTC	CASSEQGSPLGYTF
TRBJ1-1	-	TRBD1	TRBV2	TGTGCCAGCAGGATGCCCACCGACGAGACAGGGAAGAACACTGAAGCTTTCTTT	CASRMPTDETGKNTEAFF
TRBJ2-1	-	TRBD1	TRBV28	TGTGCCAGCAGTTACAGGACAGGGAGGTCTGGCAATGAGCAGTTCTTC	CASSYRTGRSGNEQFF
TRBJ2-5	-	-	TRBV7-9	TGTGCCAGCAGCTTAGCAATAGGAGGGGCTGGAGAGACCCAGTACTTC	CASSLAIGGAGETQYF